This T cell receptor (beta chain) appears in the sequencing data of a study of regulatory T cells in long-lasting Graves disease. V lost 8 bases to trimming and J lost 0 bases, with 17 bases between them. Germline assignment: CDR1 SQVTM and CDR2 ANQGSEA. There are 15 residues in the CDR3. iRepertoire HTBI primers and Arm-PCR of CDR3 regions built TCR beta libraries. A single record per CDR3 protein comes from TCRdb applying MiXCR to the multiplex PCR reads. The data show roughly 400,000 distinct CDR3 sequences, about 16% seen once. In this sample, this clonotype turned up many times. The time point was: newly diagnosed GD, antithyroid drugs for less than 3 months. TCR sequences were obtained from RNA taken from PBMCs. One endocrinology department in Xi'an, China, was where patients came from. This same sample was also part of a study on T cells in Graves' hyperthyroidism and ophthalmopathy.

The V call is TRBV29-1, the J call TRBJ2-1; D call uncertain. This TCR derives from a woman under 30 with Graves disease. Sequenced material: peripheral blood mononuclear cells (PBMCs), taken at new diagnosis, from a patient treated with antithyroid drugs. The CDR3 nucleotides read TGCAGCACTCCCAGGCCGGGCAGCTCCTACAATGAGCAGTTCTTC. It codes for CSTPRPGSSYNEQFF.